This entry concerns a single T cell receptor beta chain. Its target is not known. These data are taken from a study of identical twins. Study-level points and caveats: Out-of-frame alpha sequences shared between twins exhibited an excess of low generation probability. Weaker excess twin sharing was observed in beta out-of-frame sequences. Models underestimated out-of-frame TCR alpha sharing in monozygotic twins.

A universal primer site was incorporated via template switching, and the cDNA contained unique molecular identifiers. A single record per CDR3 protein comes from TCRdb applying MiXCR to the 5' RACE reads. The sample shows 1.5 million or so distinct CDR3 sequences, about 31% of them seen only once. This clonotype originated in a newborn girl in good health. The sample comprised cord blood.

The CDR3 is CSAGPYEGGASTDTQYF. CDR3 nucleotides: TGCAGTGCTGGCCCATACGAAGGGGGGGCAAGCACAGATACGCAGTATTTT. The chain has TRBV20-1 and TRBJ2-3; maybe TRBD2 (7 bases). The V and J ends lost 5 bases and 0 bases respectively, with 21 bases between them. This CDR3 region has 17 residues. The germline CDR1 and CDR2 sequences are DFQATT and SNEGSKA (reference sequence).